This T cell receptor (beta chain) stems from a study of blood T cell repertoires in COVID-19. Trimming took 3 bases from V and 0 from J, leaving 9 bases between them. The CDR3 is made up of 16 amino acids. Germline CDR1 SGHTA, CDR2 FQGNSA. Clones were read by immunoSEQ multiplex PCR, and TCRdb kept only the in-frame ones, dropping some. The sample shows 250,000 to 350,000 clones, about nine tenths of them seen only once. The V call is TRBV7-2, the J call TRBJ2-6, with D uncertain. Sequenced material: peripheral blood. This clonotype originated in a man aged 18 to 30 with active or convalescent COVID-19. The CDR3: CASSFQTGSGANVLTF. The CDR3, as DNA: TGTGCCAGCAGCTTCCAGACGGGCTCTGGGGCCAACGTCCTGACTTTC.